The 10 T cell receptor beta chains reported below all come from one sample, sequenced in a study of T cells in tumors after PD-1 blockade. The table came from immunoSEQ multiplex PCR; TCRdb's copy has only in-frame clones and leaves some out. The table has approximately 3,800 clones, roughly 60% seen once. The sequencing here drew on tumor tissue, taken after anti-PD-1 treatment. The receptors originated from a human donor with cutaneous squamous cell carcinoma.

This clone was found a few times. The V gene is TRBV6-5, the J gene TRBJ1-1; a weak D match, TRBD1 (5 bases). Trimming pared 6 bases from V and 0 bases from J, leaving 11 bases between. The CDR3 is made up of 14 amino acids. CDR1 and CDR2 from the germline V gene are MNHEY and SVGAGI. CDR3 bases: TGTGCCAGCAGGTCCGGGACGGTGAACACTGAAGCTTTCTTT. This codes for CASRSGTVNTEAFF.

This clone is medium-sized by share. The J gene is TRBJ2-7, the V gene TRBV29-1; 7 bases fit TRBD2. Germline assignment: CDR1 SQVTM and CDR2 ANQGSEA. Unmatched junction bases numbered 1, after V lost 4 bases and J lost 4 bases. The CDR3 covers 11 residues. The CDR3 spells CSVVGGYEQYF. The CDR3 bases are TGCAGCGTTGTGGGAGGGTACGAGCAGTACTTC.

The chain is built from TRBV9 and TRBJ2-7; D is uncertain. There are 12 residues in the CDR3. Germline values: CDR1 SGDLS, CDR2 YYNGEE. Trimming took 4 bases from V and 0 from J, leaving 5 bases between them. CDR3 amino acids: CASSLDSYEQYF. The CDR3 nucleotides read TGTGCCAGCAGCCTCGACTCCTACGAGCAGTACTTC.

The rearrangement links TRBV19 to TRBJ1-1, with 10 bases that match TRBD1. With 3 bases clipped from V and 5 bases from J, the junction kept 6 bases outside the gene matches. Per the germline V gene, CDR1 is LNHDA and CDR2 is SQIVND (reference sequence). This CDR3 is built from 15 residues. The DNA of the CDR3 is TGTGCCAGTAGTATCGTTGGGACAGGGGTGACTGAAGCTTTCTTT. Amino acid sequence: CASSIVGTGVTEAFF. Variable domain in full (rest from reference TRBV19 and TRBJ1-1): DGGITQSPKYLFRKEGQNVTLSCEQNLNHDAMYWYRQDPGQGLRLIYYSQIVNDFQKGDIAEGYSVSREKKESFPLTVTSAQKNPTAFYLCASSIVGTGVTEAFFGQGTRLTVV.

In DNA, the CDR3 is TGTGCCAGCAGTTACTCTTCGGCAGGGGGCACAGATACGCAGTATTTT. This translates into CASSYSSAGGTDTQYF. The chain combines TRBV6-6 with TRBJ2-3; D is perhaps TRBD1 (6 bases). The CDR3 totals 16 residues. V lost 0 bases and J lost 1, with 11 bases in between. Germline CDR1 and CDR2: MNHNY and SVGAGI (reference sequence).

This chain's CDR3 is CASSQLRGGTYNEQFF. The CDR3 coding sequence is TGTGCCAGCAGCCAATTACGGGGGGGTACTTACAATGAGCAGTTCTTC. V is TRBV14 and J is TRBJ2-1; 8 nucleotides match TRBD2. In germline, CDR1 is SGHDN, CDR2 FVKESK. There are 16 residues in the CDR3. The ends lost 2 bases at V and 4 bases at J; junction bases unmatched: 7.

A single count supports this clone. The chain uses TRBV6-1 and TRBJ2-3; D remains ambiguous. The CDR3 totals 15 residues. Germline-derived CDR1 and CDR2 are MNHNS and SASEGT. V was trimmed by 2 bases and J by 3 bases, leaving 12 bases between them. The CDR3 loop is CASSERAERTDTQYF. The CDR3 DNA sequence: TGTGCCAGCAGTGAACGTGCAGAGAGGACAGATACGCAGTATTTT.

This clone was recorded once. The V and J genes are TRBV7-9 and TRBJ2-1; D is uncertain. Trimming left V 0 bases short and J 13 bases short, with 10 bases between. Germline V gives CDR1 SEHNR, CDR2 FQNEAQ (reference sequence). The CDR3 consists of 12 residues. The CDR3 DNA reads TGTGCCAGCAGCTTAGCGGATGCTGCACAGTTCTTC. Translating it yields CASSLADAAQFF.

The J gene is TRBJ1-1, the V gene TRBV5-3, with D possibly TRBD1 on 5 matching bases. TRBV5-3 is labeled an ORF, and its function is uncertain. V was trimmed by 3 bases and J by 2 bases, leaving 14 bases between them. There are 15 residues in the CDR3. The CDR3 sequence is CARSYLRGPNTEAFF. The CDR3 nucleotides read TGTGCCAGAAGCTACCTACGGGGACCAAACACTGAAGCTTTCTTT.

This sequence joins TRBV6-1 and TRBJ2-7; no clear D. The CDR3 covers 15 residues. Trimming shortened V by 2 bases and J by 3 bases, and 14 bases separated the two germline ends. CDR1 MNHNS and CDR2 SASEGT come from the germline V gene. The CDR3 nucleotides are TGTGCCAGCAGTGAAAACCAAGGGCTTAGCTACGAGCAGTACTTC. Protein product: CASSENQGLSYEQYF.